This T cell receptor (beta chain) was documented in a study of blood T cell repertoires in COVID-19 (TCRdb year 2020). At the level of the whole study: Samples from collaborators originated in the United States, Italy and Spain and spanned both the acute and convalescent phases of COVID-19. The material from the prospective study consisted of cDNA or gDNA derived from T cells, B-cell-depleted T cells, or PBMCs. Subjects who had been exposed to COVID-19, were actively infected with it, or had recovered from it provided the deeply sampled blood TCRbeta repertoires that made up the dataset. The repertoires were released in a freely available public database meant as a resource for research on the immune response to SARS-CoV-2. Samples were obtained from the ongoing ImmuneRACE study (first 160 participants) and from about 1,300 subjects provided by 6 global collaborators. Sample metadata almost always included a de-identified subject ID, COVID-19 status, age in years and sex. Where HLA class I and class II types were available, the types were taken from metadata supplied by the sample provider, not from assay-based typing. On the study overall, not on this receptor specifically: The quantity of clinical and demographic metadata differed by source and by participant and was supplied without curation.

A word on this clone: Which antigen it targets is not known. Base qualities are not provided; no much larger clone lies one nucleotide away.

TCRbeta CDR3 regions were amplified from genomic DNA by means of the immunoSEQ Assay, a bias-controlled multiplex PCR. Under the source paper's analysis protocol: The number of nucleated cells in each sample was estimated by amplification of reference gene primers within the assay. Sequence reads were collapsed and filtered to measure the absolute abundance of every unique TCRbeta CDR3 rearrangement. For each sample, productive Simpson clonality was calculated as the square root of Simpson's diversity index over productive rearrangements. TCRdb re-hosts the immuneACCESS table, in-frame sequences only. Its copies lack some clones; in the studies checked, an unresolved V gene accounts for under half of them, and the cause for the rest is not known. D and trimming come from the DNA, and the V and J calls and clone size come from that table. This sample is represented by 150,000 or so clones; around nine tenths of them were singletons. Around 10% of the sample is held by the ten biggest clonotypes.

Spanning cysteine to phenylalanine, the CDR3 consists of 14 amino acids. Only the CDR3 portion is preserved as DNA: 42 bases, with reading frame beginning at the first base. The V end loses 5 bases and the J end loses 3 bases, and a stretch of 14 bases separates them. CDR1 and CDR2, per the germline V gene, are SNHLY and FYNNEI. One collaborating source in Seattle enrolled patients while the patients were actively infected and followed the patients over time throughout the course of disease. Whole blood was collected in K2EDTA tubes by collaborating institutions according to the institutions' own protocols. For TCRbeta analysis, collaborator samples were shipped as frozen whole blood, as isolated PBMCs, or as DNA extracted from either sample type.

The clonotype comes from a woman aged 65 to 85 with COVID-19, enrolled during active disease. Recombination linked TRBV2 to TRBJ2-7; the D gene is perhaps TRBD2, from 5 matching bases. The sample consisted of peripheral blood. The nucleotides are TGTGCCAGCAGTACCTTCCCCAGCGGCTACGAGCAGTACTTC. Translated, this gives CASSTFPSGYEQYF.